Listed below are T cell receptor beta chains from one sample, sequenced in a study of cytomegalovirus exposure and HLA in healthy donors. Sequencing was performed with immunoSEQ multiplex PCR; in TCRdb, only in-frame clones are kept and a portion is missing. The table lists almost 200,000 clones, around 79% of them singletons. The sequenced material came from PBMCs. These receptors came from a male donor in good health and CMV-seropositive. CDR3s include the opening cysteine and the closing phenylalanine or tryptophan. D genes are given only for firm matches. Clone size is given for some rows only: seen once, a few or many times, or a class if the clone is expanded.

cdr3_nt cdr3_aa clone_size j_call d_call v_call
TGTGCCATCAACCCATCGGGACTAGCGGGGGGGGAAGAGACCCAGTACTTC CAINPSGLAGGEETQYF NA TRBJ2-5 TRBD2 TRBV10-3
TGTGCCAGCATTACCGGTTCGAACACTGAAGCTTTCTTT CASITGSNTEAFF NA TRBJ1-1 NA TRBV25-1
TGTGCCAGCAGCCCTGGACAAGGTTCCTTCTATGGCTACACCTTC CASSPGQGSFYGYTF NA TRBJ1-2 NA TRBV14
TGTGCCAGCAGAGCGGGCCCCCCGGCTGAAAAACTGTTTTTT CASRAGPPAEKLFF NA TRBJ1-4 NA TRBV2
TGTGCCAGCAGTTCGCTACGGGACACCGATCAGCCCCAGCATTTT CASSSLRDTDQPQHF NA TRBJ1-5 NA TRBV11-2
TGTGCCAGCAGATCACCCCCGGGGACTGAAGCTTTCTTT CASRSPPGTEAFF NA TRBJ1-1 NA TRBV6-5
TGTTCCAGCAGTCGCATTCCGGGACACCCCTCAGATGAGCAGTTCTTC CSSSRIPGHPSDEQFF few TRBJ2-1 NA TRBV7-9
TGTGCCAGTATAAAGGGACAGGGAAACACCGGGGAGCTGTTTTTT CASIKGQGNTGELFF NA TRBJ2-2 TRBD1 TRBV11-2
TGTGCCAGCAGCTTAGAAAGCGGAGAAAGCCTCTTAACCTACGAGCAGTACTTC CASSLESGESLLTYEQYF NA TRBJ2-7 NA TRBV7-6
TGTGCCAGCAGCGTAGCCCCGATAGGAACTAGCGGGAGATGGGGGAGCTCCTACAATGAGCAGTTCTTC CASSVAPIGTSGRWGSSYNEQFF NA TRBJ2-1 TRBD2 TRBV9
TGTGCCAGCTTAAGGGAGGGCACTCAGCCCCAGCATTTT CASLREGTQPQHF NA TRBJ1-5 NA TRBV2
TGTGCCAGCAGCTCACAGGCGGGGGAGACCCAGTACTTC CASSSQAGETQYF NA TRBJ2-5 NA TRBV7-9
TGTGCCAGCAGCGTAGTGGGACTAGACACAGATACGCAGTATTTT CASSVVGLDTDTQYF NA TRBJ2-3 TRBD2 TRBV9
TGTGCCAGCAGTTCGACCGGACTAGCGGGAAACCTCTACGAGCAGTACTTC CASSSTGLAGNLYEQYF NA TRBJ2-7 TRBD2 TRBV28
TGTGCCAGCAGCTTAGTCGGGGGGGATATCTACGAGCAGTACTTC CASSLVGGDIYEQYF NA TRBJ2-7 TRBD2 TRBV7-2
TGTGCCTCGAGAGCGGGGACTAGCACAGATACGCAGTATTTT CASRAGTSTDTQYF NA TRBJ2-3 TRBD2 TRBV10-3
TGTGCTAGTGGTTTCCGGGGACAGACCGATGTCCCGCCGATATATGGCTACACCTTC CASGFRGQTDVPPIYGYTF once TRBJ1-2 TRBD1 TRBV12-5
TGCGCCAGCAGCACTGGGACTAGCGGACAAGTAACTCTAAGCTCCTACAATGAGCAGTTCTTC CASSTGTSGQVTLSSYNEQFF few TRBJ2-1 TRBD2 TRBV5-1
TGTGCCAGCAGCGACGGGACTAGCGGGATGCCATTCCAAGAGACCCAGTACTTC CASSDGTSGMPFQETQYF NA TRBJ2-5 TRBD2 TRBV9
TGTGCCAGCAGCGCTCCGGGACTAGCGGGGCCGAGCTCCTACAATGAGCAGTTCTTC CASSAPGLAGPSSYNEQFF NA TRBJ2-1 TRBD2 TRBV14
TGTGCCAGCAGACAAGGACAGGACTATGGCTACACCTTC CASRQGQDYGYTF NA TRBJ1-2 TRBD1 TRBV2
TGTGCCAGCACCTTGGACAGGGGGCAGAACACTGAAGCTTTCTTT CASTLDRGQNTEAFF once TRBJ1-1 TRBD1 TRBV11-2
TGTGCCAGTAGACTCACAGGGTTAGGTGATGAAAAACTGTTTTTT CASRLTGLGDEKLFF NA TRBJ1-4 NA TRBV19
TGTGCCAGCAGCGTAGACGGACACAGCTACGAGCAGTACTTC CASSVDGHSYEQYF NA TRBJ2-7 NA TRBV9
TGTGCCAGCAGCGTTGGGTCAGGGAGGCTGCTGGATGTCCGACTCTATGGCTACACCTTC CASSVGSGRLLDVRLYGYTF NA TRBJ1-2 NA TRBV9
TGTGCCAGCAGTCCGGGACACCCCAGCCCGTACTTC CASSPGHPSPYF NA TRBJ2-7 NA TRBV7-2
TGTGCCTGGAGTACGGGCGGGACTAGCACAGATACGCAGTATTTT CAWSTGGTSTDTQYF NA TRBJ2-3 NA TRBV30
TGTGCCAGCAGTCCCGGGACAGGGGACTACGAGCAGTACTTC CASSPGTGDYEQYF NA TRBJ2-7 TRBD1 TRBV28
TGTGCCAGCAGCTCGGGGACAGTCGGCTACACCTTC CASSSGTVGYTF NA TRBJ1-2 TRBD1 TRBV7-8
TGCAGCGTTGAATCTGGGGGGGCTTGGGAGTTCTTC CSVESGGAWEFF NA TRBJ2-1 NA TRBV29-1
TGTGCCAGCAGTTTAGGGACAGGGGCCTACGAGCAGTACTTC CASSLGTGAYEQYF NA TRBJ2-7 TRBD1 TRBV27
TGTGCCAGCAGCCCGGGGGGTGAGCAGTTCTTC CASSPGGEQFF few TRBJ2-1 TRBD2 TRBV7-9
TGTGCCAGCAGGGCCGGGACAGGGAGCAATTCACCCCTCCACTTT CASRAGTGSNSPLHF few TRBJ1-6 TRBD1 TRBV6-6
TGTGCCAGCAGTTCCCACACAGATACGCAGTATTTT CASSSHTDTQYF NA TRBJ2-3 NA TRBV6-6
TGTGCCACAAGACTAGCTGGGAAGACAGATACGCAGTATTTT CATRLAGKTDTQYF NA TRBJ2-3 TRBD2 TRBV6-6
TGTGCCAGCAGTTTGACCGGCCGGGGTACGCAGTATTTT CASSLTGRGTQYF NA TRBJ2-3 NA TRBV28
TGTGCCAGCTCACCAGTAGGACTGAGGAGCTCCTATAATTCACCCCTCCACTTT CASSPVGLRSSYNSPLHF NA TRBJ1-6 NA TRBV18
TGTGCCACCTTCGGAGGGGGCGCCGGGGTCGGTCAGCCCCAGCATTTT CATFGGGAGVGQPQHF NA TRBJ1-5 TRBD1 TRBV28
TGTGCCAGCAGTAAGAACACTGAAGCTTTCTTT CASSKNTEAFF NA TRBJ1-1 NA TRBV7-2
TGTGCTAGTGGTTTGGGAGAGAAGTATGGCTACACCTTC CASGLGEKYGYTF NA TRBJ1-2 NA TRBV12-5
TGTGCCAGCTCACCGGGACAGCAAGAGACCCAGTACTTC CASSPGQQETQYF few TRBJ2-5 TRBD1 TRBV18
TGTGCCAGCAGGAGGCAGGGGGCGGGCGGGGAGCTGTTTTTT CASRRQGAGGELFF NA TRBJ2-2 TRBD1 TRBV9
TGTGCCAGCAGTCGCCGGGGGGTCAGTAATTCACCCCTCCACTTT CASSRRGVSNSPLHF NA TRBJ1-6 NA TRBV27
TGCGCCAGCAGCGCCCTCGGCGAGCAGTACTTC CASSALGEQYF NA TRBJ2-7 NA TRBV5-1
TGTGCCAGCAGTTCGACTACGAGTGGGCGGGAGCAGTACTTC CASSSTTSGREQYF NA TRBJ2-7 NA TRBV27
TGTGCCAGCAGCTTCCCCCCTGGGACAGACCGGACGTATGGCTACACCTTC CASSFPPGTDRTYGYTF NA TRBJ1-2 TRBD1 TRBV7-8